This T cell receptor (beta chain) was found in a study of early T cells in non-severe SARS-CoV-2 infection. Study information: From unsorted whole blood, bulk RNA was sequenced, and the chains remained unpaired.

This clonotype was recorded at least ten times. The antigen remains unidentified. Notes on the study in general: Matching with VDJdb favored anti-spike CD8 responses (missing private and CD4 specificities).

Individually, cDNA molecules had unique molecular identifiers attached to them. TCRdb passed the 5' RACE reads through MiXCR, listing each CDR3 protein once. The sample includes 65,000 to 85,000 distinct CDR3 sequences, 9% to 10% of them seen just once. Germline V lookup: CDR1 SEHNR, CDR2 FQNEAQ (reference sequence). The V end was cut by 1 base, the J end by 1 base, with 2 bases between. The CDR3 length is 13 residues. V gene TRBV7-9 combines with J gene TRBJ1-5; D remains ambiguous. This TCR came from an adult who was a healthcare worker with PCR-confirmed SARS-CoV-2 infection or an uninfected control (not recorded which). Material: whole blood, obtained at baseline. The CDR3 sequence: CASSLESNQPQHF. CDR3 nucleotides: TGTGCCAGCAGCTTAGAAAGCAATCAGCCCCAGCATTTT.